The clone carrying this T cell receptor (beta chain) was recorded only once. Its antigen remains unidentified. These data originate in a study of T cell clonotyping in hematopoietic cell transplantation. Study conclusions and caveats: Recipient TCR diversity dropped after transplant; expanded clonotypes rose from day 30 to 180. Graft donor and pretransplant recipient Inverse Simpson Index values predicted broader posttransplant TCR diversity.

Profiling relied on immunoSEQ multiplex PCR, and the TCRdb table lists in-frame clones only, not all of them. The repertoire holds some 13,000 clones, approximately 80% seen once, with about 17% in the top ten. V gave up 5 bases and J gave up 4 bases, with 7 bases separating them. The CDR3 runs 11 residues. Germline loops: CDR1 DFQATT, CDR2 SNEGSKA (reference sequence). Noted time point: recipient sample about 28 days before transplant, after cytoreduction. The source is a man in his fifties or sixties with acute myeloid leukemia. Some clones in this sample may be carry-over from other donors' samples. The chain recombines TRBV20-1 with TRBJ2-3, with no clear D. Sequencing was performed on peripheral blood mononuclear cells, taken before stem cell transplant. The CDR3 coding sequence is TGCAGTGCTTCCCCTTCAGATACGCAGTATTTT. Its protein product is CSASPSDTQYF.